The 10 T cell receptor beta chains below were found in one sample sequenced in a study of cytomegalovirus exposure and HLA in healthy donors. With 60 Vbeta and 13 Jbeta primers, the PCR was carried out. Assay: immunoSEQ multiplex PCR; the TCRdb copy retains only in-frame clones and omits some. Here the sample table reports about 46,000 clones. The sequenced sample was PBMCs. Source of these receptors: a woman in her thirties or forties in good health and CMV-seronegative.

The chain links TRBV5-8 to TRBJ2-7, with 7 bases matching TRBD2. The CDR3 loop spans 13 amino acids. V shed 4 bases, J shed 9 bases, and the junction held 10 bases outside the gene matches. CDR1 and CDR2 from the germline V gene are SGHTS and YDEGEE. CDR3 DNA: TGTGCCAGCAGCCGACTGGGGGGGGATCTGCAGTACTTC. It is translated as CASSRLGGDLQYF.

The chain has TRBV5-1 and TRBJ2-7; 7 positions agree with TRBD1. CDR3 length equals 15 residues. The V gene end was trimmed by 7 bases and the J gene end by 2 bases; junction bases not matched to a gene: 12. Germline V gene data show CDR1 as SGHRS and CDR2 as YFSETQ. The CDR3 DNA reads as TGCGCCAGCTCCCAAGGGGAGACAGGGCCCTACGAGCAGTACTTC. Its protein is CASSQGETGPYEQYF.

CDR3 in DNA: TGTGCCAGCAGTGTGACAGCCCCCCCTTACCCCTACGAGCAGTACTTC. This encodes CASSVTAPPYPYEQYF. V gene TRBV5-7 combines with J gene TRBJ2-7, with D maybe TRBD1 (5 bases). TRBV5-7 is recorded as an ORF, its role being uncertain. V lost 5 bases, J lost 2 bases, and 20 bases lay in between. This CDR3 region has 16 residues.

Its frequency marks this clone as medium-sized. V is TRBV6-6 and J is TRBJ1-2; the match to TRBD1 covers 8 bases. This CDR3 contains 15 residues. Germline V gene lookup returns CDR1 MNHNY and CDR2 SVGAGI (reference sequence). V trimming: 2 bases; J trimming: 0 bases; junction bases outside the gene matches: 2. CDR3 sequence reads: CASSYLQGANYGYTF. Here the CDR3 DNA reads TGTGCCAGCAGTTACCTACAGGGGGCTAACTATGGCTACACCTTC.

The chain employs TRBV20-1 and TRBJ1-1; a weak D match, TRBD1 (5 bases). The CDR3 length is 11 residues. Germline assignment: CDR1 DFQATT and CDR2 SNEGSKA (reference sequence). V dropped 8 bases and J dropped 4 bases, with 11 bases sitting between them. CDR3 sequence reads: CSPRGSTEAFF. The CDR3 DNA is TGCAGTCCCCGGGGGAGCACTGAAGCTTTCTTT.

V is TRBV11-2 and J is TRBJ2-1, with 8 bases identical to TRBD2. Per the germline V gene, CDR1 is SGHAT and CDR2 is FQNNGV. The CDR3 consists of 17 residues. The J segment lost 4 bases and the V segment lost 4 bases, leaving 12 bases of the junction unmatched. The CDR3 loop is CASSSTPSSGRYNEQFF. DNA of the CDR3: TGTGCCAGCAGCTCCACGCCCTCCAGCGGGAGATACAATGAGCAGTTCTTC.

The rearrangement uses TRBV29-1 and TRBJ2-7; D is ambiguous. This CDR3 has 12 amino acids. V lost 7 bases and J 0 bases, leaving 10 bases between the germline ends. Germline CDR1 SQVTM, CDR2 ANQGSEA. The CDR3 is CSAELHSYEQYF. The CDR3 DNA is TGCAGCGCCGAACTTCACTCCTACGAGCAGTACTTC.

The rearrangement joins TRBV5-4 to TRBJ1-2; unclear D gene. The CDR3 consists of 13 residues. CDR1 is SGHNT and CDR2 is YYREEE in the germline V gene (reference sequence). With 4 bases removed from V and 10 bases from J, the gap between germline ends came to 17 bases. The CDR3 here is CASSLDRETAYTF. The CDR3 nucleotides are TGTGCCAGCAGCCTGGACCGGGAAACAGCCTACACCTTC.

This chain connects TRBV27 to TRBJ2-1; 10 nucleotides line up with TRBD2. The CDR3 covers 15 residues. Germline CDR1 is MNHEY and CDR2 is SMNVEV (reference sequence). The V segment lost 0 bases and the J segment 8 bases; nucleotides outside the gene matches: 4. The CDR3 protein is CASSLSSGRSYEQFF. DNA for the CDR3: TGTGCCAGCAGTTTATCTAGCGGGAGGAGCTATGAGCAGTTCTTC.

The chain links TRBV2 to TRBJ1-3; TRBD1 might be the D (6 bases). Germline V lookup: CDR1 SNHLY, CDR2 FYNNEI. With 8 bases removed from V and 0 bases from J, the gap between germline ends came to 11 bases. CDR3 size: 14 residues. The CDR3, as DNA: TGTGCCAGCCGACAGGCTAGCTCTGGAAACACCATATATTTT. It is translated as CASRQASSGNTIYF. Full variable domain (outside the CDR3, taken from reference TRBV2 and TRBJ1-3): EPEVTQTPSHQVTQMGQEVILRCVPISNHLYFYWYRQILGQKVEFLVSFYNNEISEKSEIFDDQFSVERPDGSNFTLKIRSTKLEDSAMYFCASRQASSGNTIYFGEGSWLTVV.